This T cell receptor delta chain appears in the sequencing data of a study of human gamma delta and Vdelta1 T cells. Overall study results and limits: Delta One T cells were reportedly polyclonal and broadly cytotoxic against acute myeloid leukemia.

The CDR3 length is 19 residues. The trim removed 1 base at V and 4 bases at J, leaving 14 bases unmatched. CDR1 is TSWWSYY and CDR2 is QGS in the germline V gene. On this clone: Its cognate antigen is unknown.

TCRdb re-processed the PCR reads via CATT. The data hold about 14,000 delta-chain clones, with over 40% observed a single time. V gene TRDV1 combines with J gene TRDJ1; 11 bases map to TRDD3. The source material was Vdelta1 gamma-delta T cells from blood grown in culture (DOT cells). This TCR was sampled from a human donor in good health. The CDR3 sequence is CALGEPGDWGIAPSDKLIF. Here the CDR3 DNA reads TGTGCTCTTGGGGAACCTGGAGACTGGGGGATAGCCCCCAGCGATAAACTCATCTTT.